These 14 T cell receptor beta chains were all obtained from the same sample, sequenced in a study of radiotherapy plus CTLA-4 blockade in lung cancer. Using immunoSEQ multiplex PCR, the repertoire was profiled, and TCRdb retains in-frame clones only, with some absent. The profile shows approximately 99,000 clones, around 90% of them singletons. Here the sequenced sample was peripheral blood, taken from a patient treated with radiotherapy plus ipilimumab. The source is a human donor with non-small cell lung cancer that progressed on radiotherapy plus ipilimumab.

The CDR3 nucleotides read TGTGCCAGTAGTATAGATAGAGGGGTTGGTACCGGGGAGCTGTTTTTT. It translates to CASSIDRGVGTGELFF. The chain combines TRBV19 with TRBJ2-2; D tentatively reads TRBD1 or TRBD2 (5 bases each). The CDR3 spans 16 residues. The V and J ends lost 0 bases and 5 bases respectively, with 13 bases between them. Looked up from germline, CDR1 is LNHDA and CDR2 is SQIVND (reference sequence).

Worth noting for this clone: At one boundary the junction diverges from the germline segment, which might be a read error. V is TRBV7-9 and J is TRBJ1-4; D remains unclear. This CDR3 has 12 residues. CDR1 SEHNR and CDR2 FQNEAQ come from the germline V gene (reference sequence). The CDR3 reads CASSLSAPLLYF. The CDR3 nucleotides read TGTGCCAGCAGCTTATCGGCGCCCCTCCTATATTTT.

In the case of this clone: One junction end disagrees with the germline gene, perhaps due to a read error. For the CDR3, the DNA is TGTGCCAGCAGTTACGAGCGGTCCAGCGTTTGGGTCTTC. Encoded protein: CASSYERSSVWVF. V gene TRBV6-6 combines with J gene TRBJ2-1, with D possibly matching TRBD2 (5 bases). Germline CDR1 is MNHNY and CDR2 is SVGAGI (reference sequence). The CDR3 sequence is 13 residues long.

The rearrangement joins TRBV6-5 to TRBJ1-1, with D tentatively TRBD1 (5 bases). CDR1 and CDR2 (germline): MNHEY, SVGAGI. CDR3 length equals 14 residues. Trimming removed 6 bases from V and 4 bases from J, with 15 bases in between. CDR3 coding DNA: TGTGCCAGCAGCGGCGGGGGTGTGGGCACTGAAGCTTTCTTT. It yields the protein CASSGGGVGTEAFF.

This clone has only a few counts. The V call is TRBV29-1, the J call TRBJ2-1; 10 bases map to TRBD2. This CDR3 is 17 amino acids long. V lost 3 bases to trimming and J lost 8 bases; unmatched junction nucleotides: 16. In germline, CDR1 is SQVTM, CDR2 ANQGSEA. The CDR3 DNA is TGCAGCGTTGAGACCCCCGATGCGGCTAGCGGGAGCTATGAGCAGTTCTTC. Translated: CSVETPDAASGSYEQFF.

In DNA, the CDR3 is TGCGCCAGCACCCTGGGGGGGGGAGGGAACACTGAAGCTTTCTTT. Amino acids: CASTLGGGGNTEAFF. The chain links TRBV4-1 to TRBJ1-1, with D perhaps matching TRBD1 (5 bases). Trimming pared 7 bases from V and 1 base from J, leaving 16 bases between. This CDR3 comprises 15 residues. Per germline, CDR1 MGHRA and CDR2 YSYEKL.

V and J are TRBV4-1 and TRBJ2-7; possible D gene TRBD1, 6 bases. The CDR3 totals 16 residues. Germline V CDR1 and CDR2: MGHRA, YSYEKL. The V end lost 5 bases, the J end lost 1 base, and 18 bases lay between the germline ends. Written as DNA, the CDR3 is TGCGCCAGCAGCGACCGAACAGGGTCAGGGTCCTACGAGCAGTACTTC. Its translation is CASSDRTGSGSYEQYF.

The chain joins TRBV4-2 to TRBJ2-7; 13 bases are a match to TRBD2. Germline V lookup: CDR1 LGHNA, CDR2 YNFKEQ. The CDR3 is 17 amino acids. J gave up 6 bases and V 4 bases, and 12 bases lay outside the gene matches. CDR3 coding DNA: TGTGCCAGCAGCCCCAAAACTAGCGGGAGGGTAGGTCTCGAGCAGTACTTC. The encoded protein is CASSPKTSGRVGLEQYF.

The chain carries TRBV15 and TRBJ2-6; the D is unclear. The germline CDR1 and CDR2 sequences are LNHNV and YYDKDF (reference sequence). Between the trimmed V and J ends, which lost 1 base and 0 bases, there was a span of 7 bases. The CDR3 length is 16 residues. The CDR3 region has the DNA TGTGCCACCAGCAGAGGGACCGACTCTGGGGCCAACGTCCTGACTTTC. The encoded protein is CATSRGTDSGANVLTF.

The chain employs TRBV10-1 and TRBJ2-1; 9 positions agree with TRBD2. The CDR3 has 18 amino acids. V shed 2 bases and J 7 bases; nucleotides not matched to a gene: 15. The germline V gene encodes CDR1 WNHNN and CDR2 SYGVQD (reference sequence). CDR3 amino acids: CASSEDRRDGLASNEQFF. CDR3 DNA: TGCGCCAGCAGTGAGGACAGGAGGGACGGACTAGCGAGTAATGAGCAGTTCTTC.

CDR3 protein: CASSLVALGQGGETQYF. The DNA for the CDR3 is TGTGCCAGCAGCTTGGTTGCCCTGGGCCAGGGGGGAGAGACCCAGTACTTC. This sequence joins TRBV5-4 and TRBJ2-5, with D perhaps TRBD1 (7 bases). V was cut by 0 bases and J by 4 bases, with 19 bases left in between. CDR1 SGHNT and CDR2 YYREEE come from the germline V gene (reference sequence). This CDR3 is built from 17 residues.

This chain joins TRBV7-9 and TRBJ1-1; the D gene is possibly TRBD1 (6 bases). There are 16 residues in the CDR3. The V gene lost 8 bases and the J gene lost 1 base, with 20 bases spanning the gap. CDR1 and CDR2 from the germline V gene are SEHNR and FQNEAQ (reference sequence). The CDR3 sequence: CASRHSSGAPNTEAFF. The CDR3 DNA reads TGTGCCAGCCGGCATTCGTCAGGGGCACCGAACACTGAAGCTTTCTTT.

The V gene is TRBV9, the J gene TRBJ2-5; 8 bases map to TRBD1. With 4 bases clipped from V and 5 bases from J, the junction kept 7 bases outside the gene matches. CDR1 and CDR2 from the germline V gene are SGDLS and YYNGEE. This CDR3 has 14 amino acids. The CDR3, as DNA: TGTGCCAGCAGCATCGGACAGGGCCGGGAGACCCAGTACTTC. Its translation: CASSIGQGRETQYF.

The chain joins TRBV5-1 to TRBJ2-7, with 8 bases matching TRBD2. Germline V gene sequence: CDR1 SGHRS, CDR2 YFSETQ. V lost 1 base, J lost 2 bases, and 5 bases stayed unmatched. The CDR3 covers 15 residues. The CDR3 region is CASSLSGGSAYEQYF. The CDR3, as DNA: TGCGCCAGCAGCTTGTCGGGAGGGAGTGCCTACGAGCAGTACTTC.